The sequence of this TCR beta chain was determined in a study of primary melanoma T cells and metastatic recurrence. Study summary: Tumors were T2–T4 primary melanomas thicker than 1 mm. Broader study findings: Combined with tumor thickness, T-cell fraction reportedly beat other histopathological additions.

Each patient's primary melanoma had been removed surgically, with risk of metastatic recurrence. Turning to this clone: The antigen is not known.

The germline V gene has CDR1 MNHNS and CDR2 SASEGT. This CDR3 is built from 12 residues. Deletions cut 1 base from V and 4 bases from J, with 4 bases between. The protocol was immunoSEQ multiplex PCR, while the TCRdb copy is restricted to in-frame clones and leaves out a portion. The table records just under 800 clones, under 85% of them present only once. The V call is TRBV6-1, the J call TRBJ1-2, with unresolved D. Source material: melanoma tumor tissue. This TCR came from a human donor with melanoma. CDR3 in DNA: TGTGCCAGCAGTGAAGTAAGCTATGGCTACACCTTC. Translated, it gives CASSEVSYGYTF.